The rows below give T cell receptor beta chains drawn from one sample of a study of identical twins. Using its own MiXCR run on the 5' RACE reads, TCRdb lists one record per CDR3 protein. The table lists some 570,000 distinct CDR3 sequences, approximately 20% of them singletons. These records were also assigned to another study, of yellow fever vaccine responses in identical twins.

The source material was CD4+ T cells sorted from blood. All receptors come from a woman between 18 and 29 years old in good health. Both conserved end residues are part of each CDR3. D genes are given only for firm matches. Size is stated for part of the rows, as once, few or many counts, or as a class when the clone is expanded.

CSARTGTSGSSERYF,TGCAGTGCTAGAACCGGGACTAGCGGGAGTAGCGAGCGGTACTTC,TRBJ2-7,-,TRBD2,TRBV20-1
CASSLRTGSFVVGLYTGANVLTF,TGTGCCAGCAGCCTTAGGACAGGGTCTTTTGTAGTCGGTCTGTACACTGGGGCCAACGTCCTGACTTTC,TRBJ2-6,few,TRBD1,TRBV14
CASSEMAVSGYEQYF,TGTGCCAGCAGCGAAATGGCTGTCTCCGGCTACGAGCAGTACTTC,TRBJ2-7,few,-,TRBV9
CASSQGDEQYF,TGCGCCAGCAGCCAGGGGGACGAGCAGTACTTC,TRBJ2-7,few,-,TRBV4-1
CASSLGTGNLNTIYF,TGTGCCAGCAGCTTGGGTACAGGGAATTTGAACACCATATATTTT,TRBJ1-3,-,-,TRBV5-5
CASSTGTGPSEAFF,TGTGCCAGCAGCACCGGGACAGGGCCTTCTGAAGCTTTCTTT,TRBJ1-1,-,TRBD1,TRBV5-4
CASSLGRAGGPGELFF,TGTGCCAGCAGCTTAGGGCGCGCGGGGGGGCCCGGGGAGCTGTTTTTT,TRBJ2-2,many,TRBD2,TRBV7-8
CASSATSGSVNEQFF,TGTGCCAGCAGTGCGACTAGCGGGAGTGTAAATGAGCAGTTCTTC,TRBJ2-1,-,TRBD2,TRBV27
CASRLQGMNTEAFF,TGTGCCAGCAGGTTACAGGGGATGAACACTGAAGCTTTCTTT,TRBJ1-1,few,TRBD1,TRBV6-2/TRBV6-3
CASSPLVIAGVEQYF,TGTGCCAGCAGTCCACTCGTAATTGCGGGAGTCGAGCAGTACTTC,TRBJ2-7,-,TRBD2,TRBV27
CASSPQIGTSGGDITDTQYF,TGTGCCAGCAGCCCACAAATTGGGACTAGCGGGGGGGATATCACAGATACGCAGTATTTT,TRBJ2-3,-,TRBD2,TRBV3-1
CASSQDTGSDTQYF,TGTGCCAGCAGCCAAGATACTGGATCGGATACGCAGTATTTT,TRBJ2-3,few,-,TRBV4-2
CASSPSRDTQYF,TGTGCCAGCAGCCCATCTCGTGATACGCAGTATTTT,TRBJ2-3,-,-,TRBV7-9
CATSRQGPNTGELFF,TGTGCCACCAGCAGACAGGGTCCGAACACCGGGGAGCTGTTTTTT,TRBJ2-2,few,-,TRBV15
CSVRQNTGELFF,TGCAGCGTTAGGCAGAACACCGGGGAGCTGTTTTTT,TRBJ2-2,few,-,TRBV29-1
CASSPPGQGAHEQYF,TGTGCCAGCAGTCCTCCGGGACAGGGGGCCCACGAGCAGTACTTC,TRBJ2-7,few,TRBD1,TRBV7-9
CASSQLDRNQPQHF,TGCGCCAGCAGCCAACTAGACCGGAATCAGCCCCAGCATTTT,TRBJ1-5,few,-,TRBV4-1
CSVRLVVPSTDTQYF,TGCAGCGTTCGTTTGGTAGTTCCTAGCACAGATACGCAGTATTTT,TRBJ2-3,few,-,TRBV29-1
CASSSLRLAGGETQYF,TGTGCCAGCAGTTCGCTCCGTTTAGCGGGAGGGGAGACCCAGTACTTC,TRBJ2-5,-,TRBD2,TRBV12-3/TRBV12-4
CSAIDPGLVNSEQFF,TGCAGTGCCATTGACCCGGGACTAGTTAATAGTGAGCAGTTCTTC,TRBJ2-1,-,TRBD2,TRBV20-1
CATSPGTASYEQYF,TGTGCCACCTCACCCGGGACAGCCTCCTACGAGCAGTACTTC,TRBJ2-7,-,TRBD1,TRBV19
CSASARVGTDTQYF,TGCAGTGCTAGTGCGCGGGTTGGCACAGATACGCAGTATTTT,TRBJ2-3,-,-,TRBV20-1
CASSARPTQGDFQPQHF,TGTGCCAGCAGTGCTAGGCCGACTCAGGGGGACTTTCAGCCCCAGCATTTT,TRBJ1-5,few,TRBD1,TRBV12-3/TRBV12-4
CASSTSGRYEQYF,TGTGCCAGCAGCACGAGCGGTCGCTACGAGCAGTACTTC,TRBJ2-7,-,-,TRBV28
CASSEGREGEAFF,TGTGCCAGCAGCGAAGGCAGGGAAGGTGAAGCTTTCTTT,TRBJ1-1,few,-,TRBV9
CASSLALGRINGIQYF,TGTGCCAGCAGCTTAGCGCTCGGCCGCATAAACGGGATTCAGTACTTC,TRBJ2-4,-,-,TRBV7-2
CASSFWMNTGELFF,TGTGCCAGCAGTTTCTGGATGAACACCGGGGAGCTGTTTTTT,TRBJ2-2,few,-,TRBV12-3/TRBV12-4
CASSFPYQETQYF,TGCGCCAGCAGCTTCCCCTACCAAGAGACCCAGTACTTC,TRBJ2-5,many,-,TRBV5-1
CAAQGRPNTGELFF,TGCGCCGCACAAGGGCGACCGAACACCGGGGAGCTGTTTTTT,TRBJ2-2,-,-,TRBV10-1
CASSLPTSRTNFGEQYF,TGCGCCAGCAGCCTACCCACTAGCCGTACCAATTTTGGCGAGCAGTACTTC,TRBJ2-7,few,-,TRBV5-1
CASSTRQGGNEQFF,TGTGCCAGCAGTACCCGACAGGGAGGAAATGAGCAGTTCTTC,TRBJ2-1,few,-,TRBV2